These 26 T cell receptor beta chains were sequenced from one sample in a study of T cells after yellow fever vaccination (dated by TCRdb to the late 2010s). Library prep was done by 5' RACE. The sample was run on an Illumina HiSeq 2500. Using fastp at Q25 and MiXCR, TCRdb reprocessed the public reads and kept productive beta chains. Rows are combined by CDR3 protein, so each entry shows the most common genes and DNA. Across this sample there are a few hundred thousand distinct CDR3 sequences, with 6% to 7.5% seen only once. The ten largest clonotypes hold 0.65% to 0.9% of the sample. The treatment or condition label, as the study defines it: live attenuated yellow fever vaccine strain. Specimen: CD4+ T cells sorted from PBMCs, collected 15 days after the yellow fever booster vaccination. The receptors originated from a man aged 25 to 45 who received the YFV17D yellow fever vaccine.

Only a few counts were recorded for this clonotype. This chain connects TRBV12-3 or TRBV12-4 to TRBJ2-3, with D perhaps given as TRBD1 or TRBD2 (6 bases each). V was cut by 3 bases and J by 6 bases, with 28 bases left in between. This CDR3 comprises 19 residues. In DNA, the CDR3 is TGTGCCAGCAGTTTGCCAGGGGATTATGGGGGGAGCCCCACGGATACGCAGTATTTT. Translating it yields CASSLPGDYGGSPTDTQYF.

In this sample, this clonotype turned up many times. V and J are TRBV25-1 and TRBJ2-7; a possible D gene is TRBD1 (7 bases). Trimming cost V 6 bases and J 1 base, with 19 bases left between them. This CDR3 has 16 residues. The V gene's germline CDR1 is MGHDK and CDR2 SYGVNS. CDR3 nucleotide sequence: TGTGCCAGCAGCTCCCCCAGGGGGAGGAATTCCTACGAGCAGTACTTC. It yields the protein CASSSPRGRNSYEQYF.

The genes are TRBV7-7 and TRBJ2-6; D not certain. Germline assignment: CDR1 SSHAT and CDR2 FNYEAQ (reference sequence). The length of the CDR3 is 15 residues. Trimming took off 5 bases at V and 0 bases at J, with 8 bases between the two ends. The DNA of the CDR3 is TGTGCCAGCAGCCCCGCGAGCTCTGGGGCCAACGTCCTGACTTTC. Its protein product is CASSPASSGANVLTF. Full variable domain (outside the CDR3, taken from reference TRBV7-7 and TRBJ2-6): GAGVSQSPRYKVTKRGQDVTLRCDPISSHATLYWYQQALGQGPEFLTYFNYEAQPDKSGLPSDRFSAERPEGSISTLTIQRTEQRDSAMYRCASSPASSGANVLTFGAGSRLTVL.

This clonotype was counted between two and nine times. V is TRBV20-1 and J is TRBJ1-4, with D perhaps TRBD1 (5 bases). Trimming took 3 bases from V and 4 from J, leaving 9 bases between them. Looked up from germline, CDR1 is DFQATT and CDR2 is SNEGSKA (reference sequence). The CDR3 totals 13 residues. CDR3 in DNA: TGCAGTGCTAGGGAGGGGTTTAATGAAAAACTGTTTTTT. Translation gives CSAREGFNEKLFF.

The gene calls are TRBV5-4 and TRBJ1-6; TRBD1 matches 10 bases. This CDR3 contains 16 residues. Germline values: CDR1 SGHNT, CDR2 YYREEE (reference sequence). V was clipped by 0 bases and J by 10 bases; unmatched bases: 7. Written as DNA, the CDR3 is TGTGCCAGCAGCTTGGAGGGGGGACAGGGGATATCACCCCTCCACTTT. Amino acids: CASSLEGGQGISPLHF. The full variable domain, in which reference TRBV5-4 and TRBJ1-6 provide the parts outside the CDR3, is ETGVTQSPTHLIKTRGQQVTLRCSSQSGHNTVSWYQQALGQGPQFIFQYYREEENGRGNFPPRFSGLQFPNYSSELNVNALELDDSALYLCASSLEGGQGISPLHFGNGTRLTVT.

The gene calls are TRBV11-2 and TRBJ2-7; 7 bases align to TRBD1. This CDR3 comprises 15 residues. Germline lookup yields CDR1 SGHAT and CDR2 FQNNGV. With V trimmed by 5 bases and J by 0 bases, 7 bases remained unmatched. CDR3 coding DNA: TGTGCCAGCAGCCCGACGACAGGGACCTCCTACGAGCAGTACTTC. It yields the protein CASSPTTGTSYEQYF.

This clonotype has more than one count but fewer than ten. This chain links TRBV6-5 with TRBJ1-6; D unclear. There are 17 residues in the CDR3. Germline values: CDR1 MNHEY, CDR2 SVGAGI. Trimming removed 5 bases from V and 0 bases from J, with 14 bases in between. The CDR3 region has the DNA TGTGCCAGCAGTCGGCTGACCTCTAGCTCCTATAATTCACCCCTCCACTTT. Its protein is CASSRLTSSSYNSPLHF.

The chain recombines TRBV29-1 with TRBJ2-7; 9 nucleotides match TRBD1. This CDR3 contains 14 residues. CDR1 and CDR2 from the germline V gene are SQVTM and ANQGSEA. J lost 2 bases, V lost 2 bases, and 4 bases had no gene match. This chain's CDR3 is CSVEWGQGPYEQYF. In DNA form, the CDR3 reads TGCAGCGTTGAATGGGGACAGGGCCCCTACGAGCAGTACTTC.

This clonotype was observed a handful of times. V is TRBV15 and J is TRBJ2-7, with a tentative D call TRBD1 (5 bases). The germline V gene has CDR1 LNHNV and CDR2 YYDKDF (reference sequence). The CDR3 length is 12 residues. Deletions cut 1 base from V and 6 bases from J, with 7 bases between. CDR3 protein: CATSRVRGEQYF. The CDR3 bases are TGTGCCACCAGCAGAGTAAGGGGCGAGCAGTACTTC.

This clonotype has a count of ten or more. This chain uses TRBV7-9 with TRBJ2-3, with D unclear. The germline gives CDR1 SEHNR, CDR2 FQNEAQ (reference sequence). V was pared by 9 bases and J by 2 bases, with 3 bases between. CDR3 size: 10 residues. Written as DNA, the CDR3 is TGTGCCAGTACCACAGATACGCAGTATTTT. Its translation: CASTTDTQYF.

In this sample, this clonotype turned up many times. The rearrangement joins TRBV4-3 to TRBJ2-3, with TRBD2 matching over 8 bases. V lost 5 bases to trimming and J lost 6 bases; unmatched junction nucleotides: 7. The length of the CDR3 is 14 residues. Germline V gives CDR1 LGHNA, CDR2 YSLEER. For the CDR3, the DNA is TGCGCCAGCAGCAAAGCGGGAGTGGTCGATACGCAGTATTTT. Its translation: CASSKAGVVDTQYF.

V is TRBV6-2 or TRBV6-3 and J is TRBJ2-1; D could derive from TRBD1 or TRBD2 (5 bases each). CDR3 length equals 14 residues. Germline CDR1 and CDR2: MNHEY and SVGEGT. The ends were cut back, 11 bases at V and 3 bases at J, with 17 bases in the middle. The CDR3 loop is CACASGTNYNEQFF. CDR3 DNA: TGTGCCTGTGCCTCCGGGACCAACTACAATGAGCAGTTCTTC.

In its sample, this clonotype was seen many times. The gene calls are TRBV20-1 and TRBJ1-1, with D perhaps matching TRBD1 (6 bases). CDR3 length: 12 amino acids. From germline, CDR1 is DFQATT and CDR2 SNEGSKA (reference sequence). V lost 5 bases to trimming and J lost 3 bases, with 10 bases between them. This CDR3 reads CSAWRGDTEAFF. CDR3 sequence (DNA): TGCAGTGCTTGGAGGGGGGACACTGAAGCTTTCTTT.

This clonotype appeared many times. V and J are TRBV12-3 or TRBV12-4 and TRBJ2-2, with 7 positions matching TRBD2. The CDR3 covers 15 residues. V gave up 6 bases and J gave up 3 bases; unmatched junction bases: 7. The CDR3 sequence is CASRGAGRDTGELFF. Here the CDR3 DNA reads TGTGCCAGCAGGGGAGCGGGAAGGGACACCGGGGAGCTGTTTTTT.

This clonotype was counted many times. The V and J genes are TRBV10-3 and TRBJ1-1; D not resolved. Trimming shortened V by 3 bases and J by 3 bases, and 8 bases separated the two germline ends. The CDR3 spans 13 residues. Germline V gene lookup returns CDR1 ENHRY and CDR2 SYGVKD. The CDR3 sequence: CAISDGFDTEAFF. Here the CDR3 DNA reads TGTGCCATCAGTGACGGGTTTGACACTGAAGCTTTCTTT.

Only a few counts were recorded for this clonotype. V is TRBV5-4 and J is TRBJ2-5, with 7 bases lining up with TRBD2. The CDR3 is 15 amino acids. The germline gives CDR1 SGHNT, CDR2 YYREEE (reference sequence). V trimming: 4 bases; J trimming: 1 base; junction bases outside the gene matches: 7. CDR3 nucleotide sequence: TGTGCCAGCAGCATTGGGACTACGGGCCAAGAGACCCAGTACTTC. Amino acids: CASSIGTTGQETQYF.

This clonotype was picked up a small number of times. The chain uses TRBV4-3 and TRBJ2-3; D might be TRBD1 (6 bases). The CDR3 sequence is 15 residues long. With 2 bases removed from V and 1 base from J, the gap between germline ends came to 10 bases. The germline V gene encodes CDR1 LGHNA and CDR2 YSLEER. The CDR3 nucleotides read TGCGCCAGCAGCCAAAGGGACACCCGCACAGATACGCAGTATTTT. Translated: CASSQRDTRTDTQYF.

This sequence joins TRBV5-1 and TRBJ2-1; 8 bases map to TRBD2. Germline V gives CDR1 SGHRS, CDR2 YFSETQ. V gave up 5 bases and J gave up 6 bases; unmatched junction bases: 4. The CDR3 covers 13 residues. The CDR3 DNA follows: TGCGCCAGCAGACCGGGACTAGGCAATGAGCAGTTCTTC. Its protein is CASRPGLGNEQFF. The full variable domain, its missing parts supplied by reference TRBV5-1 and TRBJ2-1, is KAGVTQTPRYLIKTRGQQVTLSCSPISGHRSVSWYQQTPGQGLQFLFEYFSETQRNKGNFPGRFSGRQFSNSRSEMNVSTLELGDSALYLCASRPGLGNEQFFGPGTRLTVL.

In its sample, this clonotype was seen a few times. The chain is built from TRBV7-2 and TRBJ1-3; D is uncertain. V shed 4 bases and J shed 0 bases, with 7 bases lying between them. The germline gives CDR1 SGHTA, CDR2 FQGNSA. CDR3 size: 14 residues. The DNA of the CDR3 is TGTGCCAGCAGCTCCCCGAGCTCTGGAAACACCATATATTTT. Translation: CASSSPSSGNTIYF.

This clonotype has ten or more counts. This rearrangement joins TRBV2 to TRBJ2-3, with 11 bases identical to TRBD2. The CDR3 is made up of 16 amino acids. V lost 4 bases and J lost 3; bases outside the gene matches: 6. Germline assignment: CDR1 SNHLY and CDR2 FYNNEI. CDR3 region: CASSGLAGYSTDTQYF. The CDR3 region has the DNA TGTGCCAGCAGTGGACTAGCGGGGTATAGTACAGATACGCAGTATTTT.

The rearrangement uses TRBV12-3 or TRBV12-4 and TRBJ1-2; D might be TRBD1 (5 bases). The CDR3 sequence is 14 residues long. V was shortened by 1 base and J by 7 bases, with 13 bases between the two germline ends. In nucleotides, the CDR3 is TGTGCCAGCAGTTTAGGGGGACTTTACTTTGGCTACACCTTC. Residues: CASSLGGLYFGYTF.

CDR3 in amino acids: CASSRRDGYNEQFF. CDR3 bases: TGTGCCAGTAGTCGTCGGGACGGGTACAATGAGCAGTTCTTC. The genes are TRBV19 and TRBJ2-1; D assignment may be TRBD1 or TRBD2 (5 bases each). Germline V CDR1 and CDR2: LNHDA, SQIVND (reference sequence). The V end lost 5 bases, the J end lost 4 bases, and 12 bases lay between the germline ends. CDR3 length equals 14 residues.

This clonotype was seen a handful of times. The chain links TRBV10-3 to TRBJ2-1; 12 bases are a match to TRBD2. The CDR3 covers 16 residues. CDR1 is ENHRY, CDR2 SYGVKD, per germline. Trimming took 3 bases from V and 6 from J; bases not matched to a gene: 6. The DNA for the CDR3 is TGTGCCATCAGTGATCTCCTGACTAGCGGGAGCAATGAGCAGTTCTTC. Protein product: CAISDLLTSGSNEQFF.

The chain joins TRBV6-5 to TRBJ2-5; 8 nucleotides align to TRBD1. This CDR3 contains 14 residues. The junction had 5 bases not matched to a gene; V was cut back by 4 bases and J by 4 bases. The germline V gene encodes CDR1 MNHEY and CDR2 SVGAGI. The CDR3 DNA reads TGTGCCAGCAGTTCTTGGGACAGGCGAGAGACCCAGTACTTC. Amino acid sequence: CASSSWDRRETQYF.

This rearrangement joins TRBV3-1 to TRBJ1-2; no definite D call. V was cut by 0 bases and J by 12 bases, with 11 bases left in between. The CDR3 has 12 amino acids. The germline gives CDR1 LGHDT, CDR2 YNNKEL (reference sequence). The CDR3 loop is CASSQEPETHTF. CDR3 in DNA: TGTGCCAGCAGCCAAGAGCCGGAGACACACACCTTC. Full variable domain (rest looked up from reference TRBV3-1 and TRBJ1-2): DTAVSQTPKYLVTQMGNDKSIKCEQNLGHDTMYWYKQDSKKFLKIMFSYNNKELIINETVPNRFSPKSPDKAHLNLHINSLELGDSAVYFCASSQEPETHTFGSGTRLTVV.

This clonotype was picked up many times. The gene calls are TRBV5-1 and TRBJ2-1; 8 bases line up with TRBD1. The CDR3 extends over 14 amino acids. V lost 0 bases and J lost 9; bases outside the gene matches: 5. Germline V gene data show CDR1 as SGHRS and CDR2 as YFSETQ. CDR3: CASSLGQGASEQFF. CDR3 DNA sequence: TGCGCCAGCAGCTTGGGGCAGGGGGCGAGTGAGCAGTTCTTC.